This T cell receptor (beta chain) is from a study of cytomegalovirus exposure and HLA in healthy donors. Findings of the study overall: TRBV6-2, TRBV6-3 and other indistinguishable V segments were excluded. After further analysis at a later stage, under 20,000 TCR beta sequences were associated with HLA alleles at 0.05 false discovery rate.

From germline, CDR1 is MNHEY and CDR2 SVGAGI. This CDR3 has 15 amino acids. The V end was cut by 5 bases, the J end by 5 bases, with 15 bases between. The primer mix had 60 Vbeta and 13 Jbeta primers. The repertoire was sequenced with immunoSEQ multiplex PCR; TCRdb's copy has only in-frame clones and lacks some. The table lists 140,000 to 150,000 clones, around 90% of them singletons. As to this clone: Its antigen is unidentified.

Source material: PBMCs. The rearrangement links TRBV6-5 to TRBJ1-4; possibly TRBD1 for D (5 bases). This sequence originates from a woman in her forties in good health and CMV-seronegative. The chain's CDR3 is CASSVVWGGNEKLFF. For the CDR3, the DNA is TGTGCCAGCAGTGTTGTTTGGGGGGGGAATGAAAAACTGTTTTTT.